The 24 T cell receptor beta chains presented below share a single source sample, sequenced in a study of identical twins' blood T cells. TCRdb fed the 5' RACE reads into MiXCR, producing one record per CDR3 protein. The sample lists fewer than 450,000 distinct CDR3 sequences; 25% to 35% were seen once. Input material: PBMCs. Receptor source: a woman between 18 and 55 years old in good health.

This chain uses TRBV5-1 with TRBJ2-2; D gene ambiguous. The CDR3 is made up of 14 amino acids. V was shortened by 8 bases and J by 1 base, with 12 bases between the two germline ends. Germline V lookup: CDR1 SGHRS, CDR2 YFSETQ. The CDR3 reads CASTDRQNTGELFF. The CDR3 region has the DNA TGCGCCAGTACCGACCGACAGAACACCGGGGAGCTGTTTTTT.

CDR3 protein: CASRGTVDEKLFF. CDR3 sequence (DNA): TGTGCCAGCAGAGGGACGGTCGATGAAAAACTGTTTTTT. The chain employs TRBV7-2 and TRBJ1-4; D might be TRBD1 (5 bases). Trimming pared 6 bases from V and 6 bases from J, leaving 11 bases between. CDR3 size: 13 residues. Per germline, CDR1 SGHTA and CDR2 FQGNSA. The full variable domain, completed using reference TRBV7-2 and TRBJ1-4, is GAGVSQSPSNKVTEKGKDVELRCDPISGHTALYWYRQSLGQGLEFLIYFQGNSAPDKSGLPSDRFSAERTGGSVSTLTIQRTQQEDSAVYLCASRGTVDEKLFFGSGTQLSVL.

As concerns this clonotype: A much larger clone differs from this one at a single base, so this may be a read error. V usage is TRBV20-1 and J usage is TRBJ2-1, with D possibly being TRBD2 (5 bases). Germline CDR1 reads DFQATT; CDR2 reads SNEGSKA (reference sequence). This CDR3 has 11 amino acids. The V gene lost 6 bases and the J gene lost 12 bases, with 15 bases spanning the gap. The CDR3 nucleotides are TGCAGTGCGCCCGGATTTACTAGGCAGTTCTTC. As protein: CSAPGFTRQFF.

The chain recombines TRBV18 with TRBJ2-1; 8 nucleotides match TRBD2. The J segment lost 6 bases and the V segment lost 4 bases, leaving 8 bases of the junction unmatched. Germline CDR1 KGHSH, CDR2 LQKENI. The CDR3 covers 15 residues. In DNA form, the CDR3 reads TGTGCCAGCTCACTGAATAGCGGGGTGTTCAATGAGCAGTTCTTC. As protein: CASSLNSGVFNEQFF.

The rearrangement links TRBV18 to TRBJ1-1; D may be TRBD1 (6 bases). The CDR3 runs to 12 residues. With 6 bases removed from V and 7 bases from J, the gap between germline ends came to 12 bases. CDR1 and CDR2 (germline): KGHSH, LQKENI. CDR3 amino acids: CASSARGGEAFF. As DNA, the CDR3 is TGTGCCAGCTCCGCGAGGGGGGGTGAAGCTTTCTTT.

The chain couples TRBV5-1 to TRBJ1-1; D may be TRBD1 (5 bases). This CDR3 has 14 residues. Between the trimmed V and J ends, which lost 0 bases and 7 bases, there was a span of 13 bases. The germline CDR1 and CDR2 sequences are SGHRS and YFSETQ. Here the CDR3 DNA reads TGCGCCAGCAGCTTGGGTTGGAGGGGCATTGAAGCTTTCTTT. It codes for CASSLGWRGIEAFF. Together with reference TRBV5-1 and TRBJ1-1, the CDR3 gives the full variable domain: KAGVTQTPRYLIKTRGQQVTLSCSPISGHRSVSWYQQTPGQGLQFLFEYFSETQRNKGNFPGRFSGRQFSNSRSEMNVSTLELGDSALYLCASSLGWRGIEAFFGQGTRLTVV.

V and J are TRBV4-1 and TRBJ2-3; D gene unclear. V was clipped by 5 bases and J by 4 bases, with 22 bases between them. This CDR3 has 17 residues. CDR1 and CDR2 from the germline V gene are MGHRA and YSYEKL. CDR3 bases: TGCGCCAGCAGCTTTCAGGACCGTTCCTTAGGCCCAGATACGCAGTATTTT. This codes for CASSFQDRSLGPDTQYF.

This rearrangement joins TRBV27 to TRBJ2-5; no reliable D call. Germline V gives CDR1 MNHEY, CDR2 SMNVEV (reference sequence). The CDR3 is 12 amino acids. Trimming removed 11 bases from V and 4 bases from J, with 14 bases in between. The CDR3 DNA follows: TGTGCCTCGGGCCTCCTGGGAGAGACCCAGTACTTC. This translates into CASGLLGETQYF.

This clonotype was picked up many times. V is TRBV2 and J is TRBJ2-3; D is tentatively TRBD1 or TRBD2 (5 bases each). The CDR3 contains 14 residues. Germline CDR1 reads SNHLY; CDR2 reads FYNNEI. The V end lost 6 bases, the J end lost 0 bases, and 10 bases lay between the germline ends. CDR3 loop: CASRGTSSTDTQYF. The CDR3 nucleotides read TGTGCCAGCAGGGGGACGTCGAGCACAGATACGCAGTATTTT.

Remarks on this clonotype: At one of its ends the junction is not consistent with the germline gene, which may arise from a read error. J is TRBJ2-3 and V is TRBV29-1; no firm D call. This CDR3 is 11 amino acids long. CDR1 is SQVTM, CDR2 ANQGSEA, per germline. The CDR3 DNA follows: TGCAACGTTCGCACAGCAGATACGCAGTATTTT. Amino acids: CNVRTADTQYF.

This clonotype showed up just a few times. The genes are TRBV30 and TRBJ2-7; no clear D gene. Germline V gives CDR1 GTSNPN, CDR2 SVGIG (reference sequence). CDR3 length: 14 residues. V was pared by 1 base and J by 3 bases, with 13 bases between. CDR3 sequence: CAWSGRTIRYEQYF. The CDR3, as DNA: TGTGCCTGGAGTGGCAGGACCATTCGCTACGAGCAGTACTTC.

This chain links TRBV7-9 with TRBJ2-2; D is uncertain. The germline gives CDR1 SEHNR, CDR2 FQNEAQ (reference sequence). There are 16 residues in the CDR3. Deletions cut 4 bases from V and 1 base from J, with 13 bases between. The CDR3 region has the DNA TGTGCCAGCAGCTCCATGGTTTATGAGAACACCGGGGAGCTGTTTTTT. This gives the protein CASSSMVYENTGELFF.

There are many counts of this clonotype. The genes are TRBV20-1 and TRBJ2-3; the match to TRBD2 covers 12 bases. Trimming cost V 5 bases and J 2 bases; bases outside gene matches: 5. Germline values: CDR1 DFQATT, CDR2 SNEGSKA (reference sequence). There are 15 residues in the CDR3. In nucleotides, the CDR3 is TGCAGTGCTTCGGGACTAGCGGGCTCCACAGATACGCAGTATTTT. Translation gives CSASGLAGSTDTQYF.

The J gene is TRBJ1-6, the V gene TRBV12-3 or TRBV12-4; D remains ambiguous. The V end lost 6 bases, the J end lost 9 bases, and 15 bases lay between the germline ends. The CDR3 extends over 14 amino acids. CDR3 residues: CASSRTFRSSPLHF. CDR3 coding DNA: TGTGCCAGCAGCCGCACCTTTAGGAGTTCACCCCTCCACTTT.

The genes are TRBV20-1 and TRBJ2-1; 8 bases match TRBD2. Trimming took 8 bases from V and 3 from J; bases not matched to a gene: 9. Germline V gives CDR1 DFQATT, CDR2 SNEGSKA (reference sequence). The CDR3 length is 14 residues. The DNA of the CDR3 is TGCAGTTTCTATAGCGGGATAAGCTACAATGAGCAGTTCTTC. This codes for CSFYSGISYNEQFF.

The genes are TRBV12-3 or TRBV12-4 and TRBJ1-5; D may be TRBD1 (5 bases). Trimming pared 3 bases from V and 1 base from J, leaving 13 bases between. The CDR3 contains 16 residues. CDR3 coding DNA: TGTGCCAGCAGTTTCTCCGGGGCAAGAAGCAATCAGCCCCAGCATTTT. Protein: CASSFSGARSNQPQHF.

This clonotype has a count of ten or more. The V call is TRBV4-3, the J call TRBJ1-1; 7 nucleotides align to TRBD1. Germline CDR1 is LGHNA and CDR2 is YSLEER. After removal of 3 bases from V and 1 base from J, the junction contained 2 bases not matched to a gene. The CDR3 spans 14 residues. The CDR3 spells CASSHRTGNTEAFF. CDR3 in DNA: TGCGCCAGCAGCCACAGGACAGGGAACACTGAAGCTTTCTTT.

This clonotype was counted between two and nine times. This chain links TRBV18 with TRBJ1-2; D remains ambiguous. This CDR3 comprises 15 residues. Germline-derived CDR1 and CDR2 are KGHSH and LQKENI. Between the trimmed V and J ends, which lost 2 bases and 0 bases, there was a span of 10 bases. The CDR3 bases are TGTGCCAGCTCACCAATCGGCGGCTCTAACTATGGCTACACCTTC. It specifies CASSPIGGSNYGYTF.

This clonotype appeared a single time. A read error may be the cause here, since a much bigger clone is one base away. The gene calls are TRBV10-2 and TRBJ1-2, with TRBD1 matching over 7 bases. This CDR3 is 14 amino acids long. Germline CDR1 and CDR2: WSHSY and SAAADI. The CDR3 spells CPSRMMTGPYGYTF. The DNA of the CDR3 is TGCCCCAGCAGGATGATGACAGGGCCCTATGGCTACACCTTC.

The chain employs TRBV20-1 and TRBJ1-6; D is unresolved. Germline V gene lookup returns CDR1 DFQATT and CDR2 SNEGSKA (reference sequence). This CDR3 region has 12 residues. CDR3 DNA sequence: TGCAGCACAGAACCCTATAATTCACCCCTCCACTTT. It is translated as CSTEPYNSPLHF.

This chain links TRBV13 with TRBJ2-7; 8 nucleotides align to TRBD1. Looked up from germline, CDR1 is PRHDT and CDR2 is FYEKMQ (reference sequence). The trim removed 4 bases at V and 5 bases at J, leaving 10 bases unmatched. This CDR3 spans 15 amino acids. The CDR3 here is CASSSPDRAFHEQYF. As DNA, the CDR3 is TGTGCCAGCAGCTCTCCGGACAGGGCTTTCCACGAGCAGTACTTC.

The chain carries TRBV15 and TRBJ2-2; no clear D gene. The V gene lost 3 bases and the J gene lost 3 bases, with 11 bases spanning the gap. Germline V gives CDR1 LNHNV, CDR2 YYDKDF (reference sequence). This CDR3 has 15 residues. CDR3 DNA sequence: TGTGCCACCAGCAGGAGATTTATACACACCGGGGAGCTGTTTTTT. Protein: CATSRRFIHTGELFF.

This sequence joins TRBV20-1 and TRBJ1-2, with unresolved D. With 5 bases removed from V and 8 bases from J, the gap between germline ends came to 6 bases. The CDR3 sequence is 9 residues long. CDR1 and CDR2 (germline): DFQATT, SNEGSKA (reference sequence). CDR3 protein: CSAQWGYTF. In DNA form, the CDR3 reads TGCAGTGCTCAGTGGGGCTACACCTTC.

The CDR3 nucleotides read TGTGCCAGCAGTGATCATAGGGGACAGCGTAACTATGGCTACACCTTC. Its translation: CASSDHRGQRNYGYTF. The rearrangement uses TRBV9 and TRBJ1-2; 7 bases agree with TRBD1. Germline-derived CDR1 and CDR2 are SGDLS and YYNGEE. The CDR3 runs 16 residues. The V gene end was trimmed by 5 bases and the J gene end by 1 base; junction bases not matched to a gene: 11.